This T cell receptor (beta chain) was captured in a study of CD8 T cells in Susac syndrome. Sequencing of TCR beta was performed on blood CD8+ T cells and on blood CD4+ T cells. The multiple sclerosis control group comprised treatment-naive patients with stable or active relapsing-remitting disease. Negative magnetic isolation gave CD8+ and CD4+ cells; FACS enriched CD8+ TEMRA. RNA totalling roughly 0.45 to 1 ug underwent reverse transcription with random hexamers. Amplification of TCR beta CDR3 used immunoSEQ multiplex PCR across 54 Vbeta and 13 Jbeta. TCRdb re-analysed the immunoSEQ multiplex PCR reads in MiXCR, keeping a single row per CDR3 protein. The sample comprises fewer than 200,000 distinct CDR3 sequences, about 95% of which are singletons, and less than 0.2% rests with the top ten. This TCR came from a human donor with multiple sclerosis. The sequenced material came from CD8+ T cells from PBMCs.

CDR3 coding DNA: TGCAGTGCTAGAGCCCCTGCGGTTTGGGGGGATGAGCAGTTCTTC. Its protein is CSARAPAVWGDEQFF. The J gene is TRBJ2-1, the V gene TRBV20-1, with TRBD2 as a possible D gene (6 bases). Germline values: CDR1 DFQATT, CDR2 SNEGSKA (reference sequence). The CDR3 covers 15 residues. V lost 1 base to trimming and J lost 8 bases, with 18 bases between them.